The text below deals with one T cell receptor (beta chain). V shed 2 bases and J 4 bases; nucleotides not matched to a gene: 5. This CDR3 is 15 amino acids long. CDR1 is DFQATT and CDR2 is SNEGSKA in the germline V gene (reference sequence). These data originate in a study of identical twins. All of the donors were Caucasians in good health. TCRdb reanalysed the 5' RACE reads using MiXCR and keeps one entry per CDR3 protein. The sample carries 540,000 or so distinct CDR3 sequences, 20% to 25% recorded once. The same data also contributed to another study, on yellow fever vaccine responses in identical twins.

The sequence came from a woman under 30 in good health. The chain links TRBV20-1 to TRBJ2-5; TRBD1 agrees at 12 bases. Sequencing was done on a sample of CD4+ T cells sorted from blood. This CDR3 is CSARRGQGARETQYF. CDR3 in DNA: TGCAGTGCTAGACGGGGACAGGGGGCGCGAGAGACCCAGTACTTC.